Listed below are T cell receptor beta chains from one sample, sequenced in a study of control samples from healthy donors and cancer patients. The table came from immunoSEQ multiplex PCR; TCRdb's copy has only in-frame clones and leaves some out. Of approximately 97,000 clones listed, 88% are singletons. Specimen: blood. These receptors all come from a man aged 30 to 39 in good health. CDR3s include the opening cysteine and the closing phenylalanine or tryptophan. A D gene is named only where the DNA matches it firmly. Part of the rows lack a size; the others show once, few, many or a class for expanded clones.

CDR3 protein: CAWSVGAGAYNEQFF
CDR3 DNA: TGTGCCTGGAGTGTAGGGGCAGGGGCCTACAATGAGCAGTTCTTC
V gene: TRBV30
clone size: -
D gene: -
J gene: TRBJ2-1

CDR3 protein: CASSEWFRGITYEQYF
CDR3 DNA: TGTGCCAGCAGTGAATGGTTCCGGGGAATTACCTACGAGCAGTACTTC
V gene: TRBV6-1
clone size: -
D gene: -
J gene: TRBJ2-7

CDR3 protein: CASSWGLAGNEQFF
CDR3 DNA: TGCGCCAGCAGCTGGGGACTAGCGGGGAATGAGCAGTTCTTC
V gene: TRBV5-1
clone size: -
D gene: TRBD2
J gene: TRBJ2-1

CDR3 protein: CASSLSTSGTETQYF
CDR3 DNA: TGTGCCAGCAGCTTATCGACTAGCGGGACTGAGACCCAGTACTTC
V gene: TRBV7-3
clone size: -
D gene: TRBD2
J gene: TRBJ2-5

CDR3 protein: CASSLGYRGDNQPQHF
CDR3 DNA: TGTGCCAGCAGCTTAGGGTATAGGGGCGATAATCAGCCCCAGCATTTT
V gene: TRBV11-2
clone size: -
D gene: -
J gene: TRBJ1-5

CDR3 protein: CASSHPSGGKETQYF
CDR3 DNA: TGCGCCAGCAGCCACCCCAGCGGGGGGAAGGAGACCCAGTACTTC
V gene: TRBV4-1
clone size: -
D gene: TRBD2
J gene: TRBJ2-5

CDR3 protein: CASSLGSGHNEQFF
CDR3 DNA: TGTGCCAGCAGCTTAGGTTCAGGACACAATGAGCAGTTCTTC
V gene: TRBV7-2
clone size: -
D gene: -
J gene: TRBJ2-1

CDR3 protein: CASSRMTGEVGEAFF
CDR3 DNA: TGTGCCAGCAGCCGAATGACAGGGGAGGTCGGTGAAGCTTTCTTT
V gene: TRBV5-4
clone size: -
D gene: TRBD1
J gene: TRBJ1-1

CDR3 protein: CASSAGPGTSGRGEQYF
CDR3 DNA: TGCGCCAGCAGCGCCGGACCCGGGACTAGCGGGAGGGGTGAGCAGTACTTC
V gene: TRBV5-1
clone size: -
D gene: TRBD2
J gene: TRBJ2-7

CDR3 protein: CASSKGLAGVYEQYF
CDR3 DNA: TGTGCCAGCAGTAAGGGACTAGCGGGAGTCTACGAGCAGTACTTC
V gene: TRBV6-2/TRBV6-3
clone size: -
D gene: TRBD2
J gene: TRBJ2-7

CDR3 protein: CASSYSVAYEQYF
CDR3 DNA: TGTGCCAGCAGTTACTCGGTTGCCTACGAGCAGTACTTC
V gene: TRBV6-6
clone size: -
D gene: -
J gene: TRBJ2-7

CDR3 protein: CASSTHQDSSYNEQFF
CDR3 DNA: TGTGCCAGCAGCACCCATCAAGACAGCTCCTACAATGAGCAGTTCTTC
V gene: TRBV5-6
clone size: -
D gene: -
J gene: TRBJ2-1

CDR3 protein: CASSVGIAKNIQYF
CDR3 DNA: TGTGCCAGCAGCGTTGGGATAGCCAAAAACATTCAGTACTTC
V gene: TRBV7-9
clone size: -
D gene: -
J gene: TRBJ2-4

CDR3 protein: CASSLGQDEQFF
CDR3 DNA: TGTGCCAGCAGCTTAGGGCAGGATGAGCAGTTCTTC
V gene: TRBV11-2
clone size: -
D gene: -
J gene: TRBJ2-1

CDR3 protein: CASSKDRENSYNEQFF
CDR3 DNA: TGCGCCAGCAGCAAGGACAGGGAGAATTCCTACAATGAGCAGTTCTTC
V gene: TRBV5-1
clone size: -
D gene: TRBD1
J gene: TRBJ2-1

CDR3 protein: CASSQAGGGDTQYF
CDR3 DNA: TGCGCCAGCAGCCAAGCGGGAGGGGGAGATACGCAGTATTTT
V gene: TRBV4-3
clone size: -
D gene: TRBD2
J gene: TRBJ2-3

CDR3 protein: CAWTRSRTGVSYEQYF
CDR3 DNA: TGTGCCTGGACCCGGTCCAGGACAGGGGTCTCCTACGAGCAGTACTTC
V gene: TRBV30
clone size: -
D gene: TRBD1
J gene: TRBJ2-7

CDR3 protein: CASSLGPIGLGSTYEQYF
CDR3 DNA: TGCGCCAGCAGCTTGGGGCCTATCGGACTAGGCTCTACCTACGAGCAGTACTTC
V gene: TRBV5-1
clone size: -
D gene: TRBD2
J gene: TRBJ2-7

CDR3 protein: CASSFAGGNTIYF
CDR3 DNA: TGTGCCAGCAGCTTTGCGGGGGGAAACACCATATATTTT
V gene: TRBV14
clone size: -
D gene: -
J gene: TRBJ1-3

CDR3 protein: CATSRDLGSGQPQHF
CDR3 DNA: TGTGCCACCAGCAGAGATCTGGGTTCCGGTCAGCCCCAGCATTTT
V gene: TRBV15
clone size: -
D gene: -
J gene: TRBJ1-5

CDR3 protein: CAGARAGGYSYEQYF
CDR3 DNA: TGTGCCGGTGCCAGGGCGGGAGGGTACTCCTACGAGCAGTACTTC
V gene: TRBV28
clone size: -
D gene: TRBD2
J gene: TRBJ2-7

CDR3 protein: CASSSTENYGYTF
CDR3 DNA: TGTGCCAGCAGTTCGACAGAGAACTATGGCTACACCTTC
V gene: TRBV6-2/TRBV6-3
clone size: -
D gene: -
J gene: TRBJ1-2

CDR3 protein: CASSPTGTGELFF
CDR3 DNA: TGTGCCAGCAGTCCGACAGGCACCGGGGAGCTGTTTTTT
V gene: TRBV27
clone size: -
D gene: -
J gene: TRBJ2-2

CDR3 protein: CASSIRGLAESGTYNEQFF
CDR3 DNA: TGTGCCAGCAGCATAAGGGGACTAGCGGAGAGCGGCACCTACAATGAGCAGTTCTTC
V gene: TRBV21-1
clone size: -
D gene: -
J gene: TRBJ2-1

CDR3 protein: CASSPIRDRGREKLFF
CDR3 DNA: TGTGCCAGCAGCCCCATACGGGACAGGGGTAGGGAAAAACTGTTTTTT
V gene: TRBV28
clone size: -
D gene: TRBD1
J gene: TRBJ1-4

CDR3 protein: CASTTQVELLNEQFF
CDR3 DNA: TGTGCCAGCACCACACAAGTGGAACTACTCAATGAGCAGTTCTTC
V gene: TRBV5-4
clone size: -
D gene: -
J gene: TRBJ2-1

CDR3 protein: CASSMMNDQETQYF
CDR3 DNA: TGTGCCAGTAGTATGATGAATGACCAAGAGACCCAGTACTTC
V gene: TRBV19
clone size: -
D gene: -
J gene: TRBJ2-5

CDR3 protein: CASSEISIDEQFF
CDR3 DNA: TGTGCCAGTAGTGAGATTTCGATCGATGAGCAGTTCTTC
V gene: TRBV19
clone size: -
D gene: -
J gene: TRBJ2-1

CDR3 protein: CASSQDSTAGNTIYF
CDR3 DNA: TGTGCCAGCAGCCAAGATTCGACGGCTGGAAACACCATATATTTT
V gene: TRBV3-1/TRBV3-2
clone size: -
D gene: -
J gene: TRBJ1-3

CDR3 protein: CSASETGGWNSPLHF
CDR3 DNA: TGCAGTGCTAGTGAGACAGGGGGTTGGAATTCACCCCTCCACTTT
V gene: TRBV20-1
clone size: few
D gene: TRBD1
J gene: TRBJ1-6

CDR3 protein: CASSLRGDLNTEAFF
CDR3 DNA: TGTGCCAGCAGCTTAAGGGGAGACCTGAACACTGAAGCTTTCTTT
V gene: TRBV7-3
clone size: once
D gene: -
J gene: TRBJ1-1

CDR3 protein: CASSIGARGAPYNEQFF
CDR3 DNA: TGTGCCAGTAGTATAGGAGCGAGGGGCGCCCCTTACAATGAGCAGTTCTTC
V gene: TRBV19
clone size: -
D gene: -
J gene: TRBJ2-1

CDR3 protein: CASSAQGTTEKLFF
CDR3 DNA: TGTGCCAGCAGTGCACAGGGTACCACTGAAAAACTGTTTTTT
V gene: TRBV27
clone size: -
D gene: -
J gene: TRBJ1-4

CDR3 protein: CASSVVPDTQYF
CDR3 DNA: TGTGCCAGCAGTGTGGTCCCAGATACGCAGTATTTT
V gene: TRBV2
clone size: -
D gene: -
J gene: TRBJ2-3

CDR3 protein: CASSLVLGSGNTIYF
CDR3 DNA: TGTGCCAGCAGCTTAGTTCTGGGATCTGGAAACACCATATATTTT
V gene: TRBV7-8
clone size: -
D gene: -
J gene: TRBJ1-3

CDR3 protein: CASSLEGRGNTEAFF
CDR3 DNA: TGTGCCAGCAGTTTAGAGGGCAGGGGGAACACTGAAGCTTTCTTT
V gene: TRBV28
clone size: -
D gene: -
J gene: TRBJ1-1

CDR3 protein: CASSLDSGTSEETQYF
CDR3 DNA: TGTGCCAGCAGCTTAGATTCCGGGACTAGCGAGGAGACCCAGTACTTC
V gene: TRBV11-3
clone size: few
D gene: TRBD2
J gene: TRBJ2-5

CDR3 protein: CASSLNAGGIGELFF
CDR3 DNA: TGTGCCAGCAGCTTAAACGCAGGGGGTATCGGGGAGCTGTTTTTT
V gene: TRBV7-6
clone size: -
D gene: TRBD1
J gene: TRBJ2-2

CDR3 protein: CASSQVAGPYNEQFF
CDR3 DNA: TGCGCCAGCAGCCAAGTAGCGGGGCCGTACAATGAGCAGTTCTTC
V gene: TRBV4-1
clone size: -
D gene: TRBD2
J gene: TRBJ2-1

CDR3 protein: CATSPGSYEQYF
CDR3 DNA: TGTGCCACCAGCCCGGGGTCATACGAGCAGTACTTC
V gene: TRBV15
clone size: few
D gene: -
J gene: TRBJ2-7

CDR3 protein: CASSLRASAPYEQYF
CDR3 DNA: TGTGCCAGCAGCTTACGGGCCTCGGCCCCCTACGAGCAGTACTTC
V gene: TRBV9
clone size: -
D gene: -
J gene: TRBJ2-7

CDR3 protein: CASSVGRGGSQYF
CDR3 DNA: TGTGCCAGCTCCGTTGGACGGGGTGGGTCCCAGTACTTC
V gene: TRBV18
clone size: -
D gene: -
J gene: TRBJ2-5

CDR3 protein: CASSLSLGEAFF
CDR3 DNA: TGCGCCAGCAGCTTGTCCCTGGGAGAAGCTTTCTTT
V gene: TRBV5-1
clone size: -
D gene: -
J gene: TRBJ1-1

CDR3 protein: CASRRAVYGELFF
CDR3 DNA: TGTGCCAGCAGAAGGGCGGTGTACGGGGAGCTGTTTTTT
V gene: TRBV14
clone size: -
D gene: -
J gene: TRBJ2-2

CDR3 protein: CASSLNAETGGSGAFF
CDR3 DNA: TGTGCCAGCAGCCTCAACGCGGAAACAGGGGGCTCAGGGGCTTTCTTT
V gene: TRBV7-9
clone size: -
D gene: TRBD1
J gene: TRBJ1-1

CDR3 protein: CASSGKGPETVYEQYF
CDR3 DNA: TGTGCCAGCAGTGGTAAGGGCCCTGAAACAGTTTACGAGCAGTACTTC
V gene: TRBV21-1
clone size: -
D gene: -
J gene: TRBJ2-7

CDR3 protein: CASSLGGGPNEKLFF
CDR3 DNA: TGTGCCAGCAGCTTGGGAGGGGGTCCTAATGAAAAACTGTTTTTT
V gene: TRBV5-6
clone size: -
D gene: -
J gene: TRBJ1-4

CDR3 protein: CASSFLDSPLHF
CDR3 DNA: TGCGCCAGCAGTTTCCTCGACTCACCCCTCCACTTT
V gene: TRBV10-2
clone size: -
D gene: -
J gene: TRBJ1-6

CDR3 protein: CASSPDTGGIYEQYF
CDR3 DNA: TGTGCCAGCTCACCAGATACAGGGGGTATCTACGAGCAGTACTTC
V gene: TRBV18
clone size: once
D gene: TRBD1
J gene: TRBJ2-7

CDR3 protein: CASSLEGRYGYTF
CDR3 DNA: TGTGCCAGCAGTTTAGAAGGGCGATATGGCTACACCTTC
V gene: TRBV27
clone size: -
D gene: -
J gene: TRBJ1-2

CDR3 protein: CASSYEAGGLYEQFF
CDR3 DNA: TGTGCCAGCAGTTACGAAGCGGGAGGTTTATATGAGCAGTTCTTC
V gene: TRBV6-2/TRBV6-3
clone size: -
D gene: TRBD2
J gene: TRBJ2-1

CDR3 protein: CASSFTEGALGPYEQYF
CDR3 DNA: TGTGCCAGCAGTTTTACAGAGGGGGCCCTGGGTCCCTACGAGCAGTACTTC
V gene: TRBV28
clone size: -
D gene: TRBD1
J gene: TRBJ2-7

CDR3 protein: CASSLSLPPPPLHF
CDR3 DNA: TGTGCCAGCAGTTTATCTCTCCCCCCCCCACCCCTCCACTTT
V gene: TRBV28
clone size: -
D gene: -
J gene: TRBJ1-6

CDR3 protein: CASSLNSGRIDTQYF
CDR3 DNA: TGTGCCAGCAGCTTAAATAGCGGGAGAATAGATACGCAGTATTTT
V gene: TRBV7-2
clone size: -
D gene: TRBD2
J gene: TRBJ2-3

CDR3 protein: CASSSDWVAGANVLTF
CDR3 DNA: TGTGCCAGCAGCTCAGACTGGGTGGCCGGGGCCAACGTCCTGACTTTC
V gene: TRBV5-5
clone size: once
D gene: -
J gene: TRBJ2-6

CDR3 protein: CASSVGPTDTQYF
CDR3 DNA: TGTGCCAGCAGCGTGGGACCGACAGATACGCAGTATTTT
V gene: TRBV9
clone size: -
D gene: -
J gene: TRBJ2-3